The clone carrying this T cell receptor (beta chain) was counted a single time. What it binds is unknown. The sample belongs to a study of cytomegalovirus exposure and HLA in healthy donors. Broader study findings: Among donors in an Asian-associated ancestry cluster, a later analysis reportedly found fewer N-insertions than the approximately 700-donor mean.

Vbeta (60) and Jbeta (13) primers were used in the PCR. The method was immunoSEQ multiplex PCR; TCRdb's version includes in-frame clones alone and lacks a portion of them. Of some 150,000 clones in the sample, roughly four fifths are singletons; the top ten hold around 4%. The sequenced material came from PBMCs. The receptor was derived from a man in his forties in good health and CMV-seronegative.

The CDR3 loop is CASSQASTGGVSYTF. Here the CDR3 DNA reads TGCGCCAGCAGCCAGGCTTCTACAGGGGGCGTCAGCTACACCTTC. The rearrangement links TRBV4-3 to TRBJ1-2; 9 bases line up with TRBD1. Per the germline V gene, CDR1 is LGHNA and CDR2 is YSLEER. V shed 3 bases, J shed 9 bases, and the junction held 11 bases outside the gene matches. The CDR3 loop spans 15 amino acids.